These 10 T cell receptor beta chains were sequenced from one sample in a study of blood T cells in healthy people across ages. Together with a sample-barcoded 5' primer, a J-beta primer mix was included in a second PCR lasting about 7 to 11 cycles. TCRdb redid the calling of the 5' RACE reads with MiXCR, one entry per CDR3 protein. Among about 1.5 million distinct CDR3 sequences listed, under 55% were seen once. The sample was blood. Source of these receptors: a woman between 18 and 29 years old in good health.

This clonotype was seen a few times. CDR3 protein: CAISEFASDRGPYEQYF. Here the CDR3 DNA reads TGTGCCATCAGTGAGTTCGCGTCGGACAGGGGGCCTTACGAGCAGTACTTC. This chain joins TRBV10-3 and TRBJ2-7; 11 bases line up with TRBD1. Germline loops: CDR1 ENHRY, CDR2 SYGVKD. With V trimmed by 1 base and J by 4 bases, 9 bases remained unmatched. The length of the CDR3 is 17 residues.

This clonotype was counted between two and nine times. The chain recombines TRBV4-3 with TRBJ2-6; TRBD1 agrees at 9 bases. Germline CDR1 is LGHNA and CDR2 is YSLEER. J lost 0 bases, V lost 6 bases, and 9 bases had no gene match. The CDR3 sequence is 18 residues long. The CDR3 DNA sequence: TGCGCCAGCAGACTATTCGGGACAGGGCCCTCTGGGGCCAACGTCCTGACTTTC. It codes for CASRLFGTGPSGANVLTF.

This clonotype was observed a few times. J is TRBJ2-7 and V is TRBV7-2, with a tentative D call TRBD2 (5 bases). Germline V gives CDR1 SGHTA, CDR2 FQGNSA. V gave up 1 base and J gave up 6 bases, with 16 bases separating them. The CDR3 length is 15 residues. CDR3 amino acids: CASSLVVRGRGEQYF. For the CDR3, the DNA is TGTGCCAGCAGCTTAGTTGTTCGAGGGCGCGGCGAGCAGTACTTC.

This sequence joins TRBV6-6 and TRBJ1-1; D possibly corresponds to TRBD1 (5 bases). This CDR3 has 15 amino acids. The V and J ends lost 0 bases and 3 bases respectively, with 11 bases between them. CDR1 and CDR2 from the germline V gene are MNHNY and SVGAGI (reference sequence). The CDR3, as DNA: TGTGCCAGCAGTTACTCGCAGGGTCTGGACACTGAAGCTTTCTTT. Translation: CASSYSQGLDTEAFF.

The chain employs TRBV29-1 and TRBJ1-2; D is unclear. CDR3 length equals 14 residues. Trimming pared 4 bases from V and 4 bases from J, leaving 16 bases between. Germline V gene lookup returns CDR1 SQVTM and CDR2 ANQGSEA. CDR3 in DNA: TGCAGCGTTGTAGAATCTCGGCAGCCCTATGGCTACACCTTC. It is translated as CSVVESRQPYGYTF.

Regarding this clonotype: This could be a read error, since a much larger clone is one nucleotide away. The CDR3 nucleotides are TGCGCCAGCAGCCAAGGTCATTACAGAGCAACTAAGGAAAAACTGTTTTTT. This encodes CASSQGHYRATKEKLFF. The chain combines TRBV4-3 with TRBJ1-4; D unresolved. The CDR3 spans 17 residues. The germline CDR1 and CDR2 sequences are LGHNA and YSLEER.

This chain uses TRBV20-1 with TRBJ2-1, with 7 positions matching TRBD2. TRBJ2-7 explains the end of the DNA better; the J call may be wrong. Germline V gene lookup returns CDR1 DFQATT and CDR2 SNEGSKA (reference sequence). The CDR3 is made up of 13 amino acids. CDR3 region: CSATSKSYNEQYF. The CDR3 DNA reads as TGCAGTGCGACTAGCAAGTCCTACAATGAGCAGTACTTC.

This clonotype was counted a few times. CDR3 region: CAISEQPVRLYNEQFF. In nucleotides, the CDR3 is TGTGCCATCAGTGAGCAACCGGTGCGGTTGTACAATGAGCAGTTCTTC. The rearrangement links TRBV10-3 to TRBJ2-1; unclear D gene. Between the trimmed V and J ends, which lost 2 bases and 4 bases, there was a span of 15 bases. Germline CDR1 is ENHRY and CDR2 is SYGVKD. The CDR3 contains 16 residues.

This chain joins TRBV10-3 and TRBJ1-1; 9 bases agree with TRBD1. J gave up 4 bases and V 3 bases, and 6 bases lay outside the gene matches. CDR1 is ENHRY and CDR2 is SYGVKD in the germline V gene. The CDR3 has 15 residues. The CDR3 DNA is TGTGCCATCAGTGATAACAGGGGGCCCGGCACTGAAGCTTTCTTT. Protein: CAISDNRGPGTEAFF.

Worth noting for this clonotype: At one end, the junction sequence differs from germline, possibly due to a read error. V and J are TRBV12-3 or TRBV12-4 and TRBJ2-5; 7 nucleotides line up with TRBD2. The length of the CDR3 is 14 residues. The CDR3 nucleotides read TGTGCCAACAGTTTATGGGAGGGAAAAGAGACCCAGTACTTC. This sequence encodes CANSLWEGKETQYF.